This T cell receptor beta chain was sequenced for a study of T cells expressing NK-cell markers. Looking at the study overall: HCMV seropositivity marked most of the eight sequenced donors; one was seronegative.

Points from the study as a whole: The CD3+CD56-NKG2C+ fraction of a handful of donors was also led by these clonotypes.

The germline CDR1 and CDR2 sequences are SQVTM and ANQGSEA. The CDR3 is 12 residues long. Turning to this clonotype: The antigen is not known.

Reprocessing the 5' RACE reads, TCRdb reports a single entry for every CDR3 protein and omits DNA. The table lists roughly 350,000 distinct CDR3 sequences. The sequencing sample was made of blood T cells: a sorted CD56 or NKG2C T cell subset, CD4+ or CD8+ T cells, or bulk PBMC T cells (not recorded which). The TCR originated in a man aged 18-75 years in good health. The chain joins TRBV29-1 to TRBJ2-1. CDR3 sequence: CSVGSSYNEQFF.